The source of this T cell receptor (beta chain) is a study of blood T cell repertoires in COVID-19. Overall study context: Samples representing acute and convalescent COVID-19 were sourced from the United States, Italy and Spain. T cells, B-cell-depleted T cells, or PBMCs supplied cDNA or gDNA.

The repertoire was sequenced with immunoSEQ multiplex PCR; TCRdb's copy has only in-frame clones and lacks some. The data hold some 47,000 clones, with 65% to 90% observed a single time. The CDR3 runs to 16 residues. Germline CDR1 and CDR2: LGHNT and FRNRAP. J lost 7 bases, V lost 1 base, and 9 bases had no gene match. What was sequenced was peripheral blood. The V and J genes are TRBV12-5 and TRBJ2-1; TRBD2 aligns across 8 bases. This sequence was found in a woman aged 80 or over with acute or convalescent COVID-19. The CDR3 DNA reads TGTGCTAGTGGTTTGGGGCCAGCGGGGGCTCGAAATGAGCAGTTCTTC. Its translation: CASGLGPAGARNEQFF.